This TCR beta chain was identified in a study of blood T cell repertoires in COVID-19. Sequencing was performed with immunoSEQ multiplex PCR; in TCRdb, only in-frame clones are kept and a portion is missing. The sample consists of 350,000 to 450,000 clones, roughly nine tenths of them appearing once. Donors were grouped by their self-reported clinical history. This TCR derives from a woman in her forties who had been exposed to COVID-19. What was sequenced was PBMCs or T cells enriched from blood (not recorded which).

The CDR3 DNA sequence: TGTGCCAGCAGCTCTGGGGGCAGGGAGAACACTGAAGCTTTCTTT. Translated: CASSSGGRENTEAFF. V gene TRBV5-4 combines with J gene TRBJ1-1; D is perhaps TRBD1 (6 bases). The V gene's germline CDR1 is SGHNT and CDR2 YYREEE (reference sequence). The CDR3 extends over 15 amino acids. V was trimmed by 3 bases and J by 1 base, leaving 13 bases between them.